A selection of T cell receptor beta chains follows, all from one sample in a study of OX40 agonist ivuxolimab in advanced cancers. Libraries were prepared by immunoSEQ multiplex PCR; TCRdb keeps only in-frame clonotypes and omits some of them. The sample yields about 22,000 clones, just under 85% seen once. The input for sequencing was CD4+ or CD8+ T cells sorted from blood, taken in a trial of the OX40 agonist ivuxolimab. Source of these receptors: an adult with an advanced solid tumor such as melanoma, head and neck, liver or kidney cancer. Both conserved end residues are part of each CDR3. The order of the fields is clone size, J gene, V gene, CDR3 length, CDR3 protein. Part of the rows lack a size; the others show once, few, many or a class for expanded clones.

>NA|TRBJ1-3|TRBV6-5|13
CASSYPPGNTIYF
>NA|TRBJ2-7|TRBV13|18
CASSPLTSGGAGSNEQYF
>few|TRBJ2-3|TRBV4-1|15
CASSLDRGSTDTQYF
>NA|TRBJ1-2|TRBV9|16
CASSSGGEWANYGYTF
>few|TRBJ1-1|TRBV10-3|13
CAITEGRNTEAFF
>once|TRBJ1-1|TRBV2|13
CASSDRGSTEAFF
>NA|TRBJ2-1|TRBV29-1|13
CSGWTSGDNEQFF
>once|TRBJ2-1|TRBV6-5|11
CASTSADEQFF
>NA|TRBJ2-3|TRBV7-2|19
CASSLVPPTGLSSTDTQYF
>NA|TRBJ1-3|TRBV9|18
CASSVVAGAHSSGNTIYF
>NA|TRBJ1-2|TRBV27|17
CASSFLFEGSGAYGYTF